This entry features one T cell receptor (beta chain) sequence. The data stem from a study of blood T cell repertoires in COVID-19. The wider study: PBMCs, B-cell-depleted T cells, or T cells were the source of the cDNA or gDNA that made up the material.

All recovered Cohort 3 donors got two negative PCRs, got clearance, or saw symptom resolution. Per the study methods: Nucleated cell number was recorded as an estimate derived from reference gene primer amplification. TCRdb's copy holds only in-frame clones and misses some; the assay was immunoSEQ multiplex PCR. V and J calls and clone size come straight from that table; D and trimming were deduced from the DNA. The table lists about 310,000 clones, over 85% of them singletons, with about a tenth in the top ten. In germline, CDR1 is MDHEN, CDR2 SYDVKM. CDR3 length: 15 amino acids. Trimming removed 10 bases at V and 6 bases at J, with 21 bases between.

Sequenced material: PBMCs or T cells enriched from blood (not recorded which). This TCR was recovered from a woman aged 25 to 39 who had recovered from COVID-19. The gene calls are TRBV28 and TRBJ1-4, with TRBD1 as a possible D gene (5 bases). CDR3 protein: CATDPGDSLDEKLFF. The CDR3 DNA follows: TGTGCCACCGATCCTGGAGACAGTCTAGATGAAAAACTGTTTTTT.